Listed here are 9 T cell receptor beta chains from one sample, sequenced in a study of CD8+ T cells in alopecia areata. Sequencing used cDNA as its template, made by extracting RNA and reverse transcribing it. Using immunoSEQ multiplex PCR, the repertoire was profiled, and TCRdb retains in-frame clones only, with some absent. The sample yields about 160,000 clones, over 45% seen once. Sequencing used CD4+ T cells sorted from blood. Receptors were obtained from a human donor with alopecia areata.

The chain couples TRBV28 to TRBJ2-2; D is unclear. CDR1 is MDHEN, CDR2 SYDVKM, per germline. The length of the CDR3 is 15 residues. The V end lost 2 bases, the J end lost 2 bases, and 9 bases lay between the germline ends. The CDR3 nucleotides read TGTGCCAGCAGTTTAGTCGGACGTAACACCGGGGAGCTGTTTTTT. Translated, it gives CASSLVGRNTGELFF.

The chain carries TRBV10-1 and TRBJ2-5; D unresolved. In germline, CDR1 is WNHNN, CDR2 SYGVQD (reference sequence). Trimming cost V 0 bases and J 9 bases, with 11 bases left between them. The CDR3 is 13 amino acids. CDR3 loop: CASSESITSAQYF. The CDR3 DNA sequence: TGCGCCAGCAGTGAGTCGATAACAAGTGCCCAGTACTTC.

The chain couples TRBV5-1 to TRBJ2-7; no clear D gene. V was clipped by 0 bases and J by 2 bases, with 12 bases between them. The CDR3 loop spans 15 amino acids. From germline, CDR1 is SGHRS and CDR2 YFSETQ. The CDR3 DNA reads as TGCGCCAGCAGCTTGGTCGGCAGTCCCACCTACGAGCAGTACTTC. Amino acids: CASSLVGSPTYEQYF.

V usage is TRBV7-8 and J usage is TRBJ1-5; 7 bases line up with TRBD1. The germline gives CDR1 SGHVS, CDR2 FQNEAQ. Germline trimming cut 3 bases from V and 0 bases from J; bases unmatched to any gene: 2. CDR3 size: 15 residues. The CDR3 DNA reads TGTGCCAGCAGCTTTAACAGGGGTAGCAATCAGCCCCAGCATTTT. Translation gives CASSFNRGSNQPQHF.

V and J are TRBV29-1 and TRBJ1-1, with D unclear. From germline, CDR1 is SQVTM and CDR2 ANQGSEA. CDR3 length: 11 amino acids. Trimming pared 4 bases from V and 7 bases from J, leaving 10 bases between. The CDR3 DNA sequence: TGCAGCGTTGGGGATTGGGGTGAAGCTTTCTTT. It codes for CSVGDWGEAFF.

The chain couples TRBV7-8 to TRBJ2-5; D not resolved. Between the trimmed V and J ends, which lost 2 bases and 2 bases, there was a span of 9 bases. The CDR3 loop spans 14 amino acids. Per germline, CDR1 SGHVS and CDR2 FQNEAQ. The CDR3 is CASSLWAEQETQYF. The CDR3 DNA is TGTGCCAGCAGCTTATGGGCAGAACAAGAGACCCAGTACTTC. Drawing the rest from reference TRBV7-8 and TRBJ2-5, the complete variable domain is GAGVSQSPRYKVAKRGQDVALRCDPISGHVSLFWYQQALGQGPEFLTYFQNEAQLDKSGLPSDRFFAERPEGSVSTLKIQRTQQEDSAVYLCASSLWAEQETQYFGPGTRLLVL.

This chain connects TRBV25-1 to TRBJ2-5; D is unclear. This CDR3 spans 11 amino acids. V lost 6 bases and J lost 4, with 6 bases in between. Germline CDR1 MGHDK, CDR2 SYGVNS. Here the CDR3 DNA reads TGTGCCAGCAGCCGATTAGAGACCCAGTACTTC. It is translated as CASSRLETQYF.

The V call is TRBV30, the J call TRBJ1-5; D is unclear. The CDR3 length is 13 residues. Trimming took off 5 bases at V and 0 bases at J, with 8 bases between the two ends. Looked up from germline, CDR1 is GTSNPN and CDR2 is SVGIG (reference sequence). CDR3: CAWSGYSNQPQHF. The CDR3 bases are TGTGCCTGGTCAGGTTATAGCAATCAGCCCCAGCATTTT.

This clone was observed a few times. This chain uses TRBV4-2 with TRBJ1-4; no firm D call. Germline values: CDR1 LGHNA, CDR2 YNFKEQ. CDR3 length equals 15 residues. Trimming removed 0 bases at V and 3 bases at J, with 8 bases between. CDR3 DNA sequence: TGTGCCAGCAGCCAAGAAGGGTCGGCTAATGAAAAACTGTTTTTT. Translating gives CASSQEGSANEKLFF.